This T cell receptor beta chain stems from a study of blood T cell repertoires in COVID-19 (dated by TCRdb to about 2020). Describing the broader study: The collaborator samples originated in the United States, Italy and Spain and spanned the acute and convalescent phases of COVID-19. The prospective study material was composed of cDNA or gDNA derived from T cells, B-cell-depleted T cells, or PBMCs. Deeply sampled blood TCRbeta repertoires from subjects exposed to, actively infected with, or recovered from COVID-19 were included in the dataset. A freely available public database, intended as a resource for researchers studying the immune response to SARS-CoV-2, is where the repertoires were released. Samples came from the ongoing ImmuneRACE study (first 160 participants) plus 1,254 subjects from 6 global collaborators. Sample metadata almost always included a de-identified subject ID, COVID-19 status, age in years and sex. Where available, HLA class I and class II types were obtained from metadata supplied by the sample provider rather than from assay-based typing. Overall study results and their limits: How much clinical and demographic metadata was included differed by source and by participant, and the metadata was provided uncurated.

TCRbeta CDR3 regions were amplified from genomic DNA by means of the immunoSEQ Assay, a bias-controlled multiplex PCR. On the authors' methods: The number of nucleated cells in each sample was estimated by amplification of reference gene primers within the assay. Sequence reads were collapsed and filtered to measure the absolute abundance of every unique TCRbeta CDR3 rearrangement. For each sample, productive Simpson clonality was calculated as the square root of Simpson's diversity index over productive rearrangements. TCRdb stores this immuneACCESS table with in-frame sequences only. Part of the clones is absent; in the studies checked, under half of the shortfall reflects unresolved V genes, and no reason is known for the rest. V and J calls and clone size are given by that table; D and trimming were obtained from the DNA. In this sample the table shows some 200,000 clones, under 85% of which occur a single time. Roughly 1.2% of the sample rests with the top ten.

One collaborating source in Seattle enrolled patients while the patients were actively infected and followed the patients over time throughout the course of disease. Whole blood was collected in K2EDTA tubes by collaborating institutions according to the institutions' own protocols. Collaborator samples were shipped for TCRbeta analysis as frozen whole blood, isolated PBMCs, or DNA extracted from either sample type. V and J lose 5 bases and 9 bases, and a span of 17 bases separates them. The CDR3 runs 15 residues from the cysteine to the phenylalanine. Solely the CDR3 DNA is kept, with 45 bases framed from the first base. CDR1 and CDR2 were assigned from the germline V gene (reference sequence) as SEHNR and FQNEAQ. In regard to this clone: The antigen this receptor binds is unknown. No quality values exist for individual bases; no much larger clone is one base distant.

The rearrangement combines TRBV7-9 with TRBJ1-6; 5 matching bases give a weak D call of TRBD1. The receptor was isolated from a young woman with COVID-19, enrolled during active disease. Input material: peripheral blood. The bases are TGTGCCAGCAGCAGAGGGCGGCAGGGAGGTTCACCCCTCCACTTT. This is translated as CASSRGRQGGSPLHF.